This passage covers 10 T cell receptor beta chains from one sample sequenced in a study of tumor-infiltrating lymphocytes in primary liver carcinoma. The template, roughly 0.45 ug total RNA, yielded TCR beta cDNA made with a constant-region primer. Three nested multiplex PCR rounds, a slightly modified ARM-PCR, produced the libraries for TCR beta. Researchers ran the first two PCR rounds for roughly 11 cycles each with TRBV1-TRBV30 forward primers and a C-beta reverse primer. Each CDR3 protein is one row after TCRdb ran MiXCR on the multiplex PCR reads. The table includes about 210,000 distinct CDR3 sequences, over 80% detected once. RNA and DNA were co-extracted from around 18-30 mg of unsorted bulk tissue. Specimen: tumor tissue from primary liver carcinoma. Every receptor here comes from a middle-aged man with primary liver carcinoma and hepatitis B virus infection.

Regarding this clonotype: At one end, the junction sequence differs from germline, possibly due to a read error. CDR3 nucleotides: TGCACCAGCAGTGAAGCCTCGCAAGAAATAGGGGTCAATGAGCAGTTCTTC. This codes for CTSSEASQEIGVNEQFF. The J gene is TRBJ2-1, the V gene TRBV6-1, with a possible D match to TRBD1 (5 bases). The CDR3 extends over 17 amino acids. CDR1 and CDR2 from the germline V gene are MNHNS and SASEGT.

Details on this clonotype: The junction shows a germline mismatch at one end, possibly a read error. This chain links TRBV6-2 or TRBV6-3 with TRBJ2-1, with 10 bases lining up with TRBD2. This CDR3 comprises 18 residues. Germline CDR1 is MNHEY and CDR2 is SVGEGT. CDR3 nucleotide sequence: TGTACCAGCAGTTCCCCGGCTAGCGGGAGTGTAGAGAGGGGTGACCAGTTCTTC. Translation gives CTSSSPASGSVERGDQFF.

Concerning this clonotype: The germline gene is not matched at one end of the junction; a read error may be the cause. The gene calls are TRBV10-3 and TRBJ2-2; D is possibly TRBD1 (6 bases). The CDR3 extends over 16 amino acids. CDR1 and CDR2 (germline): ENHRY, SYGVKD. The CDR3 protein is CAISGRGSANTGELFF. The CDR3 DNA follows: TGTGCCATTAGTGGAAGGGGGAGTGCGAACACCGGGGAGCTGTTTTTT.

The V and J genes are TRBV14 and TRBJ2-7, with D perhaps being TRBD1 or TRBD2 (5 bases each). Deletions cut 4 bases from V and 4 bases from J, with 17 bases between. Germline CDR1 reads SGHDN; CDR2 reads FVKESK. This CDR3 contains 15 residues. CDR3 in DNA: TGTGCCAGCAGCCTCCCGGGACGGAAACTATACGAGCAGTACTTC. It is translated as CASSLPGRKLYEQYF. Complete variable domain (other parts from reference TRBV14 and TRBJ2-7): EAGVTQFPSHSVIEKGQTVTLRCDPISGHDNLYWYRRVMGKEIKFLLHFVKESKQDESGMPNNRFLAERTGGTYSTLKVQPAELEDSGVYFCASSLPGRKLYEQYFGPGTRLTVT.

In the case of this clonotype: This may be a read error: a much more frequent sequence differs by one nucleotide. CDR3 amino acids: CASSYRGRDTEAFF. The CDR3 coding sequence is TGTGCCAGCAGTTACCGTGGCCGGGACACTGAAGCTTTCTTT. The chain has TRBV6-2 or TRBV6-3 and TRBJ1-1; no clear D. Trimming cost V 2 bases and J 3 bases, with 10 bases left between them. CDR3 size: 14 residues. Looked up from germline, CDR1 is MNHEY and CDR2 is SVGEGT.

Of note for this clonotype: The CDR3 carries no conserved terminal phenylalanine or tryptophan, so it likely arises from a read error. The chain combines TRBV12-3 or TRBV12-4 with TRBJ2-1, with a tentative D call TRBD2 (5 bases). The CDR3 runs 12 residues. The CDR3 is CASSPLGNEQFL. The CDR3, as DNA: TGTGCCAGTAGCCCACTAGGCAATGAACAGTTCCTC.

Remarks on this clonotype: Compared with germline, one end of the junction differs, possibly owing to a read error. J is TRBJ2-3 and V is TRBV11-1; either TRBD1 or TRBD2 may fit D (5 bases each). Germline V lookup: CDR1 SGHAT, CDR2 FQDESV (reference sequence). The CDR3 extends over 19 amino acids. The CDR3 loop reads CAISSGGSSVGLRTDTQYF. The CDR3 DNA follows: TGTGCCATCAGCTCTGGGGGAAGCTCTGTTGGACTCCGCACAGATACGCAGTATTTT.

Points on this clonotype: The junction departs from germline at one end; a sequencing error may be responsible. The chain joins TRBV11-1 to TRBJ2-3; 7 nucleotides align to TRBD2. CDR1 is SGHAT, CDR2 FQDESV, per germline (reference sequence). The CDR3 runs to 15 residues. The CDR3 reads CASSLTGRRTDTQYF. The CDR3 DNA follows: TGTGCCAGTAGCTTAACCGGGAGGCGGACAGATACGCAGTATTTT.

With regard to this clonotype: The conserved final phenylalanine or tryptophan is absent from the CDR3, which likely points to a read error. V usage is TRBV6-2 or TRBV6-3 and J usage is TRBJ2-7; D possibly uses TRBD1 or TRBD2 (5 bases each). V gave up 5 bases and J gave up 7 bases, with 9 bases separating them. In germline, CDR1 is MNHEY, CDR2 SVGEGT. This CDR3 is 11 amino acids long. The CDR3 sequence is CASSQGAEQYL. CDR3 nucleotide sequence: TGTGCCAGCAGTCAGGGAGCTGAGCAGTACTTA.

Worth noting for this clonotype: Mismatch with germline at one junction end may stem from a read error. The rearrangement uses TRBV4-3 and TRBJ2-4; possibly TRBD2 for D (6 bases). The CDR3 is 15 residues long. From germline, CDR1 is LGHNA and CDR2 YSLEER. The CDR3 nucleotides read TGCGCCAGTAGCGTTGAGATGGAGGGCCGTGGCATTCAATACTTC. Protein product: CASSVEMEGRGIQYF.